The T cell receptor beta chain described here comes from a study of cytotoxic CD8 clonotypes in ibrutinib-treated CLL. About the study: A mean of around 260,000 productive templates and tens of thousands of productive rearrangements was obtained per sample.

The CDR3 is 16 amino acids. The V and J ends lost 0 bases and 2 bases respectively, with 11 bases between them. In germline, CDR1 is SGHVS, CDR2 FNYEAQ. Broader study findings: Patients had baseline clonality above age-matched healthy donors, and this clonality moved with circulating CD8+ T-cell counts.

Method: immunoSEQ multiplex PCR; TCRdb's copy keeps in-frame clones and lacks some. This sample carries approximately 32,000 clones, about 50% of them seen once, and the ten largest clones take approximately 20%. Note on this clone: Antigen specificity is unknown.

This chain uses TRBV7-6 with TRBJ2-1, with D perhaps matching TRBD2 (6 bases). The sequencing here drew on PBMCs, taken before ibrutinib treatment. This TCR came from a human donor with chronic lymphocytic leukemia. For the CDR3, the DNA is TGTGCCAGCAGCTTAGCGCGGGGATCCGCCTACAATGAGCAGTTCTTC. Translating it yields CASSLARGSAYNEQFF.